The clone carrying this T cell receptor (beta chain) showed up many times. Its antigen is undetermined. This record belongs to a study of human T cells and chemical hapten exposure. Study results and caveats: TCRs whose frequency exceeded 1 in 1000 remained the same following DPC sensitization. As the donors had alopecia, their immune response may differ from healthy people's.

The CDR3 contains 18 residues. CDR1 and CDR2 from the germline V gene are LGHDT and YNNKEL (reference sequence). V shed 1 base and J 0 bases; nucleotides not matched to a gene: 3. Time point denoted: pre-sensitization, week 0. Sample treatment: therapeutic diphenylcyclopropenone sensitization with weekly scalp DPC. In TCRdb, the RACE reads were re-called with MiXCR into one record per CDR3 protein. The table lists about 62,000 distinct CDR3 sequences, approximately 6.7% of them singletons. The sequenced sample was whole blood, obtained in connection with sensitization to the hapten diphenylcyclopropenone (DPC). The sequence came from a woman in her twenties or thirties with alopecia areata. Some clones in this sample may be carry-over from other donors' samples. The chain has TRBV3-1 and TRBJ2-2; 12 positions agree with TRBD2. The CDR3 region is CASSQGPSGGANTGELFF. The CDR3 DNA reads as TGTGCCAGCAGCCAAGGACCTAGCGGGGGGGCGAACACCGGGGAGCTGTTTTTT.